This T cell receptor (beta chain) was retrieved from a study of early T cells in non-severe SARS-CoV-2 infection. Study overall: The study sequenced bulk RNA from unsorted whole blood, with chains unpaired. Study-wide results and caveats: Anti-spike CD8 responses were favored by VDJdb matching, which missed private and CD4 specificities.

CDR1 and CDR2 from the germline V gene are KGHSH and LQKENI. V dropped 8 bases and J dropped 5 bases, with 16 bases sitting between them. The CDR3 is made up of 14 amino acids. The TCR library protocol was used to attach unique molecular identifiers. These identifiers were attached to individual cDNA molecules. TCRdb reprocessed the 5' RACE reads via MiXCR and lists one record per CDR3 protein. There are 56,000 or so distinct CDR3 sequences in the sample; over 9.5% occur only once, and 6% to 8% lies in the top ten. This clonotype has ten or more counts. Its specificity is not known. The sequencing input was whole blood. The chain has TRBV18 and TRBJ2-1; tentatively, D is TRBD2 (5 bases). The receptor was isolated from an adult who was a healthcare worker with PCR-confirmed SARS-CoV-2 infection or an uninfected control (not recorded which). The CDR3 loop reads CASHPGVADNEQFF. CDR3 nucleotides: TGTGCCAGCCACCCCGGGGTAGCCGACAATGAGCAGTTCTTC.